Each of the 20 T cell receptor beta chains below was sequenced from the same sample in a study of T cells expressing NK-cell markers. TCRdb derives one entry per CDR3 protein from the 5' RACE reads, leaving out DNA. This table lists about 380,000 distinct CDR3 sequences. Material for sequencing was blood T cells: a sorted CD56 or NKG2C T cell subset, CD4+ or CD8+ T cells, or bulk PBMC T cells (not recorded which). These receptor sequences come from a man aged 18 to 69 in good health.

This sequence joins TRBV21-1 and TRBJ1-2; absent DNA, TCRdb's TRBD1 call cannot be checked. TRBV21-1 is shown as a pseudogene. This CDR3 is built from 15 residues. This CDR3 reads CASSHPGHDLRGYTF.

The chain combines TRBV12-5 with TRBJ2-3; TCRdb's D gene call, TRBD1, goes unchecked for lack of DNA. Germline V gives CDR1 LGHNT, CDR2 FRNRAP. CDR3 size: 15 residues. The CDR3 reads CASGLFTGTGDTQYF.

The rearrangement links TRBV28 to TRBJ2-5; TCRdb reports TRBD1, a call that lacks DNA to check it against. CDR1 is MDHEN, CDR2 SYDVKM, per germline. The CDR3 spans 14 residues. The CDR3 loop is CASSPGGGGKTQYF.

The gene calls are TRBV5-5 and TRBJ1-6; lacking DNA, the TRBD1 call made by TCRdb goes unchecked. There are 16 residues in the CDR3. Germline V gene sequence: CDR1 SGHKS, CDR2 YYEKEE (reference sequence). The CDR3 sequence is CASGGVDRVRNSPLHF.

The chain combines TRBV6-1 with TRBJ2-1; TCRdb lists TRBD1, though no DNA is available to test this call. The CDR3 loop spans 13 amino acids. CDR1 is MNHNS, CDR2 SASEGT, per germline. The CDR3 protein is CATHRGRYNEQFF.

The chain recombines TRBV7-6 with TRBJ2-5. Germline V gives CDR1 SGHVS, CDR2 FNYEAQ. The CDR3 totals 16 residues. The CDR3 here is CASSGTFSIIQETQYF.

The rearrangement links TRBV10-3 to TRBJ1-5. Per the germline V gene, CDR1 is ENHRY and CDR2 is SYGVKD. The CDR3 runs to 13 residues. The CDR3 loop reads CATAGGVGQPQHF.

CDR3 sequence: CASREGAFDNEQFF. The gene calls are TRBV5-1 and TRBJ2-1; the TCRdb call, TRBD1, lacks DNA for checking. Germline lookup yields CDR1 SGHRS and CDR2 YFSETQ. This CDR3 comprises 14 residues. Full variable domain (missing parts from reference TRBV5-1 and TRBJ2-1): KAGVTQTPRYLIKTRGQQVTLSCSPISGHRSVSWYQQTPGQGLQFLFEYFSETQRNKGNFPGRFSGRQFSNSRSEMNVSTLELGDSALYLCASREGAFDNEQFFGPGTRLTVL.

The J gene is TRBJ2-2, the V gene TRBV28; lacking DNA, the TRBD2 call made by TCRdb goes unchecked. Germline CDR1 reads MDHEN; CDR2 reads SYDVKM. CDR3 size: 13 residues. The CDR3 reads CASRPRRTGELFF.

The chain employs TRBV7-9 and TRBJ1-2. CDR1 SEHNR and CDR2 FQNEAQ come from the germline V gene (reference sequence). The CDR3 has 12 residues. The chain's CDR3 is CASSFRFYGYTF. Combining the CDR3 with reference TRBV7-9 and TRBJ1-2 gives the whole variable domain DTGVSQNPRHKITKRGQNVTFRCDPISEHNRLYWYRQTLGQGPEFLTYFQNEAQLEKSRLLSDRFSAERPKGSFSTLEIQRTEQGDSAMYLCASSFRFYGYTFGSGTRLTVV.

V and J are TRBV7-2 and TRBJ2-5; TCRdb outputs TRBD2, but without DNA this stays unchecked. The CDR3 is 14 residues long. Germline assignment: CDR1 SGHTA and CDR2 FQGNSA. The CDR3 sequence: CASSSRTSRETQYF.

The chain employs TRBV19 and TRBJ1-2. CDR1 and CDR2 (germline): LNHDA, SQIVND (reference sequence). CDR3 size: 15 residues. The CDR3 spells CASRWSGSLGYGYTF.

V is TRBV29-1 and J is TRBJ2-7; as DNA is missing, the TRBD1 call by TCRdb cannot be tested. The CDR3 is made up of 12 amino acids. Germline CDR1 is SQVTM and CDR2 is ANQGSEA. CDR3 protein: CSVGAGSGEQYF.

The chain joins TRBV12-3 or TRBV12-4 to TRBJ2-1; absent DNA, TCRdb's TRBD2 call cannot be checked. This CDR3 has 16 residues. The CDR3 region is CASRRAGTSSYNEQFF.

Here the CDR3 reads CASISAGGQSSYEQYF. The chain combines TRBV5-6 with TRBJ2-7; TCRdb proposes TRBD1, but this gene call is untestable without DNA. The CDR3 totals 16 residues. CDR1 is SGHDT, CDR2 YYEEEE, per germline.

The CDR3 protein is CASSRGDRGAKNIQYF. This chain links TRBV3-1 with TRBJ2-4. Per germline, CDR1 LGHDT and CDR2 YNNKEL (reference sequence). CDR3 length equals 16 residues.

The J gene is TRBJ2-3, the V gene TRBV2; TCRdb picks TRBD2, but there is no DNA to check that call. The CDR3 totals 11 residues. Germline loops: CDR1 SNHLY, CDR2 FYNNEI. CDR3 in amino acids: CARGREDTQYF.

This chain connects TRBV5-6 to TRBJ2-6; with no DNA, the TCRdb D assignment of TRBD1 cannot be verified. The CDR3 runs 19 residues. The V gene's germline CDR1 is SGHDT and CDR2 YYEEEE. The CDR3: CASSWGIRDSLSGANVLTF.

CDR3 loop: CASSQDFLTGELFF. The rearrangement joins TRBV5-1 to TRBJ2-2. The CDR3 is 14 residues long. Germline V CDR1 and CDR2: SGHRS, YFSETQ. The entire variable domain, with the rest obtained from reference TRBV5-1 and TRBJ2-2, is as follows: KAGVTQTPRYLIKTRGQQVTLSCSPISGHRSVSWYQQTPGQGLQFLFEYFSETQRNKGNFPGRFSGRQFSNSRSEMNVSTLELGDSALYLCASSQDFLTGELFFGEGSRLTVL.

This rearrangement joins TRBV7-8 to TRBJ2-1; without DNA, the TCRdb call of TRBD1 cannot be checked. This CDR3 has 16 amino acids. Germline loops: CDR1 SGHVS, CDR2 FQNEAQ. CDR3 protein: CASSPLTGRVSGEQFF.